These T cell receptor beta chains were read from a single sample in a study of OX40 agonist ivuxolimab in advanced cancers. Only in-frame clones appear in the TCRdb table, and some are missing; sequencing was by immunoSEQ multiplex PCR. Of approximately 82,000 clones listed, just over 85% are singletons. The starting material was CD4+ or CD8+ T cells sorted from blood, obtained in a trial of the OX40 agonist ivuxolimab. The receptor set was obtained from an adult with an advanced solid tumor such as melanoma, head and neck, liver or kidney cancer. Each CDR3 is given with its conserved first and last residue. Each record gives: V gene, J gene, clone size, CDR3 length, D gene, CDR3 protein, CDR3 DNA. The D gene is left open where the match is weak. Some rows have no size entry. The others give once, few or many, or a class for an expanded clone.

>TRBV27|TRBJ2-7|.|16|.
CASSASGDGASYEQYF
TGTGCCAGCAGTGCCTCCGGGGACGGAGCCTCCTACGAGCAGTACTTC
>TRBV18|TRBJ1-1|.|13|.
CASSLGENTEAFF
TGTGCCAGCTCACTCGGGGAAAACACTGAAGCTTTCTTT
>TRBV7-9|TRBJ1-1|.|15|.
CASSLHRGIRTEAFF
TGTGCCAGCAGCTTGCACAGAGGGATAAGGACTGAAGCTTTCTTT
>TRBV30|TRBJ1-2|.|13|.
CAWSVRGQAGYTF
TGTGCCTGGAGTGTACGGGGGCAGGCGGGCTACACCTTC
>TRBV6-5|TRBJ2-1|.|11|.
CASSAHTEQFF
TGTGCCAGCAGTGCACATACGGAGCAGTTCTTC
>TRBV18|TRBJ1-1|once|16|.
CASSPVSETGNTEAFF
TGTGCCAGCTCACCCGTGTCAGAAACGGGGAACACTGAAGCTTTCTTT
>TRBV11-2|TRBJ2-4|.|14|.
CASSLAGSGNIQYF
TGTGCCAGCAGCTTAGCTGGGTCGGGGAACATTCAGTACTTC
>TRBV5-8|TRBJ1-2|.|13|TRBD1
CASRLTGGFGYTF
TGTGCCAGCAGACTAACAGGGGGCTTTGGCTACACCTTC
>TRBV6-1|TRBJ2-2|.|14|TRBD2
CASTIMGGSGELFF
TGTGCCAGCACCATTATGGGAGGGTCCGGGGAGCTGTTTTTT
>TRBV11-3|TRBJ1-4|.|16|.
CASSTYGVGGNEKLFF
TGTGCCAGCAGCACCTATGGGGTAGGGGGAAATGAAAAACTGTTTTTT
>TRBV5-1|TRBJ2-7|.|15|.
CASSLEGYTPNEQYF
TGCGCCAGCAGCTTGGAGGGGTACACCCCTAACGAGCAGTACTTC
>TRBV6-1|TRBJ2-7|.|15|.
CASRKGVLRSYEQYF
TGTGCCAGCAGAAAAGGGGTTTTAAGGTCCTACGAGCAGTACTTC
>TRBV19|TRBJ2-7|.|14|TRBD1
CASSGGTGPYEQYF
TGTGCCAGTAGTGGAGGGACAGGACCCTACGAGCAGTACTTC
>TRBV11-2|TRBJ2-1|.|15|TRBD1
CASSLAWDSYNEQFF
TGTGCCAGCAGCTTAGCGTGGGACAGCTACAATGAGCAGTTCTTC
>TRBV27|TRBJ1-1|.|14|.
CASSLIPLNTEAFF
TGTGCCAGCAGTTTGATCCCCCTGAACACTGAAGCTTTCTTT
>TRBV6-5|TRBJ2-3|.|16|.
CASSYSDAASTDTQYF
TGTGCCAGCAGTTATTCGGACGCCGCTAGCACAGATACGCAGTATTTT
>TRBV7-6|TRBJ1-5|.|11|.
CASGDNQPQHF
TGTGCCAGCGGTGACAATCAGCCCCAGCATTTT
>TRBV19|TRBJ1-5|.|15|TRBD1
CASSKTGQLNQPQHF
TGTGCCAGTAGCAAAACGGGACAGCTAAATCAGCCCCAGCATTTT
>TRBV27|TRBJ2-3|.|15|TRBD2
CASSSPGLAGGTQYF
TGTGCCAGCAGTTCCCCCGGACTAGCGGGAGGGACGCAGTATTTT
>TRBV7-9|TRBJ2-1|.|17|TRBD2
CASSLLAGGARHNEQFF
TGTGCCAGCAGCTTATTAGCGGGGGGGGCTCGTCACAATGAGCAGTTCTTC
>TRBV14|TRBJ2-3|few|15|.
CASSQRPGGLSTQYF
TGTGCCAGCAGCCAGAGGCCGGGGGGCCTCAGTACGCAGTATTTT
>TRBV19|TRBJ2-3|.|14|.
CASSWGRVADTQYF
TGTGCCAGTAGCTGGGGCAGGGTCGCAGATACGCAGTATTTT
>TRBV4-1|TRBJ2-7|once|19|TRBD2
CASSQGISGGADLSYEQYF
TGCGCCAGCAGCCAAGGGATTAGCGGGGGGGCTGATCTCTCCTACGAGCAGTACTTC
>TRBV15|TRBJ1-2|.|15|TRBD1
CATSRDKGAIGGYTF
TGTGCCACCAGCAGAGATAAGGGGGCTATCGGCGGCTACACCTTC
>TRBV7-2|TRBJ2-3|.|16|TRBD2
CASSLNPGGRTDTQYF
TGTGCCAGCAGCTTAAATCCGGGAGGGAGGACAGATACGCAGTATTTT
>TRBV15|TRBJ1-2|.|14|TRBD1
CATRRDRGFGGYTF
TGTGCCACCAGGAGGGACAGGGGATTCGGCGGCTACACCTTC
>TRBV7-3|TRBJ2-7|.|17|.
CASSPVIRALTNKGQYF
TGTGCCAGCAGCCCGGTGATCCGGGCTCTGACGAATAAGGGGCAGTACTTC
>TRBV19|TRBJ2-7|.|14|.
CASRHPGASYEQYF
TGTGCCAGCCGGCATCCGGGAGCCTCCTACGAGCAGTACTTC
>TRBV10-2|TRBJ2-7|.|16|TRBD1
CASSQLTGGGSYEQYF
TGCGCCAGCAGCCAATTGACAGGGGGCGGCTCCTACGAGCAGTACTTC
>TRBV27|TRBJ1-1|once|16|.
CASSLRGGGAKTEAFF
TGTGCCAGCAGTTTACGGGGTGGAGGGGCGAAGACTGAAGCTTTCTTT
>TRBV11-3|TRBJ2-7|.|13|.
CASSSRRNYEQYF
TGTGCCAGCAGCTCCAGACGGAATTACGAGCAGTACTTC
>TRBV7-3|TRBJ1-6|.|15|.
CASSLSFRANSPLHF
TGTGCCAGCAGCTTAAGTTTCAGGGCTAATTCACCCCTCCACTTT
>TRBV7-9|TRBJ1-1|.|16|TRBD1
CASSWDPGQGNTEAFF
TGTGCCAGCAGCTGGGATCCGGGACAGGGGAACACTGAAGCTTTCTTT
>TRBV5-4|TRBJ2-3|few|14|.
CASSWARRADTQYF
TGTGCCAGCAGCTGGGCCCGTAGGGCAGATACGCAGTATTTT
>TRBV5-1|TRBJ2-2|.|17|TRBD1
CASSDSPGGAGTGELFF
TGCGCCAGCAGCGATTCTCCAGGGGGCGCGGGGACCGGGGAGCTGTTTTTT
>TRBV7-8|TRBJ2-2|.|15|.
CASSPRDSPTGELFF
TGTGCCAGCAGCCCGCGGGACTCGCCCACCGGGGAGCTGTTTTTT
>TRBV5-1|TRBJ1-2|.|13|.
CASSLDGFDGYTF
TGCGCCAGCAGCTTGGACGGTTTCGATGGCTACACCTTC
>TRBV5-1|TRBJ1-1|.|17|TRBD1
CASSLGGTGHISTEAFF
TGCGCCAGCAGCTTGGGTGGGACAGGGCACATATCCACTGAAGCTTTCTTT
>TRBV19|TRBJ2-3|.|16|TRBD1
CASSPGDRLITDTQYF
TGTGCCAGTAGTCCGGGGGACAGGTTAATCACAGATACGCAGTATTTT
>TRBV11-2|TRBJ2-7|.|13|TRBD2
CASRLAGAYEQYF
TGTGCCAGCAGACTAGCGGGGGCCTACGAGCAGTACTTC
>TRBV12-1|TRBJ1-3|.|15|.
CASSVTQGIINTIYF
TGTGCCAGCAGCGTTACACAGGGGATTATAAACACCATATATTTT
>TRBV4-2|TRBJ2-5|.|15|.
CASSPRLIGQETQYF
TGTGCCAGCAGCCCGAGACTAATAGGGCAAGAGACCCAGTACTTC
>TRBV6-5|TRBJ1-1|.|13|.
CASSLRMNTEAFF
TGTGCCAGCAGTTTGAGGATGAACACTGAAGCTTTCTTT
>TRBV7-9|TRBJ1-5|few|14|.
CASSWGTMGQPQHF
TGTGCCAGCAGCTGGGGGACGATGGGACAGCCCCAGCATTTT
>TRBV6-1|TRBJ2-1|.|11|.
CATQWNNEQFF
TGTGCCACCCAGTGGAACAATGAGCAGTTCTTC
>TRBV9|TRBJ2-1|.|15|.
CASSVRGSSYNEQFF
TGTGCCAGCAGCGTTAGGGGAAGCTCCTACAATGAGCAGTTCTTC
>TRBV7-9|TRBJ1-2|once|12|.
CASSFDSYGYTF
TGTGCCAGCAGTTTTGACAGCTATGGCTACACCTTC
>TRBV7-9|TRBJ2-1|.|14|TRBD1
CASSLGQANDEQFF
TGTGCCAGCAGCTTGGGACAGGCTAACGATGAGCAGTTCTTC
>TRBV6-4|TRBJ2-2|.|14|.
CASRRTEDTGELFF
TGTGCCAGCAGACGGACAGAAGACACCGGGGAGCTGTTTTTT
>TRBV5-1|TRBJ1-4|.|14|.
CASSRERANEKLFF
TGCGCCAGCAGCCGAGAAAGGGCTAATGAAAAACTGTTTTTT
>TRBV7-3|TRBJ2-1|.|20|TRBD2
CASSLTGTSGTSRTYNEQFF
TGTGCCAGCAGCTTAACGGGGACTAGCGGGACCAGCCGGACCTACAATGAGCAGTTCTTC
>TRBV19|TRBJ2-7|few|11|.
CATGTFHEQYF
TGTGCCACCGGGACCTTCCACGAGCAGTACTTC
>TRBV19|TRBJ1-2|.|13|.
CASSLGTHYGYTF
TGTGCCAGTAGCCTCGGGACACACTATGGCTACACCTTC